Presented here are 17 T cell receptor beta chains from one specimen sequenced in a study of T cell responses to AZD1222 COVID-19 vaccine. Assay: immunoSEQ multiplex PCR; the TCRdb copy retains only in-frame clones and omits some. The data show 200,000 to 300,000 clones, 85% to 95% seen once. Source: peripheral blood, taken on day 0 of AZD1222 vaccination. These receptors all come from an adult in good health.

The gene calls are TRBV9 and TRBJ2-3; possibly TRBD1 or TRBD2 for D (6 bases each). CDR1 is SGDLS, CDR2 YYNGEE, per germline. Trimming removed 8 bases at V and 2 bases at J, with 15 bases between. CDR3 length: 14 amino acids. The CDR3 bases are TGTGCCAGTTCCCGGGGGACACACACAGATACGCAGTATTTT. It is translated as CASSRGTHTDTQYF.

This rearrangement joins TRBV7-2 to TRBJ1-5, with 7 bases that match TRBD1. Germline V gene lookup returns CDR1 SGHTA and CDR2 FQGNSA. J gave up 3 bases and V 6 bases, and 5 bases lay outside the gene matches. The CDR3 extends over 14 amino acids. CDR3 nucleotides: TGTGCCAGCAGTCCCGGGACAGTCAATCAGCCCCAGCATTTT. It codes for CASSPGTVNQPQHF.

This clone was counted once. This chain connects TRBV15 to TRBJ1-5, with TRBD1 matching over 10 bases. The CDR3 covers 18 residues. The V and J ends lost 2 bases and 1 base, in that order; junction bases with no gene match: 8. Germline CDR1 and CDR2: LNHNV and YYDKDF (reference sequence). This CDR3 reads CATSRTRQGARSNQPQHF. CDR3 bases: TGTGCCACCAGCAGAACTAGACAGGGGGCTAGAAGCAATCAGCCCCAGCATTTT.

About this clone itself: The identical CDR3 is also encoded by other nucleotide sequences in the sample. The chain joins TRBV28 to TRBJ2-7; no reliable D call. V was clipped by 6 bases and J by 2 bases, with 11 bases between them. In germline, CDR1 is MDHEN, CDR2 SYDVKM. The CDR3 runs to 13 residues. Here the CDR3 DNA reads TGTGCCAGCAGCCCTGGAGCTACCTACGAGCAGTACTTC. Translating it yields CASSPGATYEQYF.

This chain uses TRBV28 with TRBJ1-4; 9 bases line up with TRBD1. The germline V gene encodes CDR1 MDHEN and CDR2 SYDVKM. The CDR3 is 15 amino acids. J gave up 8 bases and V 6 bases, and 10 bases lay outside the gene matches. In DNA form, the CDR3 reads TGTGCCAGCAGGGTCCGGGACAGGGAGGGAGAAAAACTGTTTTTT. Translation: CASRVRDREGEKLFF.

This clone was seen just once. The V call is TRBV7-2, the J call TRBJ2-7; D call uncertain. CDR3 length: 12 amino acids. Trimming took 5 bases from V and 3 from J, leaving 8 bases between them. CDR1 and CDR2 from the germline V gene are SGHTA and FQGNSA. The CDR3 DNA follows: TGTGCCAGCAGCCGAGACTTCTACGAGCAGTACTTC. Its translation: CASSRDFYEQYF.

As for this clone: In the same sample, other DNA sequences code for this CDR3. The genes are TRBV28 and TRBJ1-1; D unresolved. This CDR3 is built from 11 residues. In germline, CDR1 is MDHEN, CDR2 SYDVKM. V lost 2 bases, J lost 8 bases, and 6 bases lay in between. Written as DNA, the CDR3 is TGTGCCAGCAGTTTAGGATACGAAGCTTTCTTT. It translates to CASSLGYEAFF.

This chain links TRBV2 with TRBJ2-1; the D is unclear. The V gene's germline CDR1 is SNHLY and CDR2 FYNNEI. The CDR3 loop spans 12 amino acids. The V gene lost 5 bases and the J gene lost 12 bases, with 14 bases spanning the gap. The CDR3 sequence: CASSPRGEGQFF. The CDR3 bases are TGTGCCAGCAGTCCGAGAGGAGAAGGGCAGTTCTTC.

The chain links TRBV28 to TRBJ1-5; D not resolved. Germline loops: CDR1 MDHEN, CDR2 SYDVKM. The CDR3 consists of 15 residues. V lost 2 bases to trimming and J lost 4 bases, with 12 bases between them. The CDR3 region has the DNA TGTGCCAGCAGTTTAAGGCAGGCGGTTAATCAGCCCCAGCATTTT. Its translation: CASSLRQAVNQPQHF.

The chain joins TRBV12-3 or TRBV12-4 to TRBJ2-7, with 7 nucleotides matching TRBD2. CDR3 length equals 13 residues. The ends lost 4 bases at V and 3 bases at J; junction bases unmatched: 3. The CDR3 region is CASSYREVYEQYF. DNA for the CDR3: TGTGCCAGCAGTTACCGGGAGGTCTACGAGCAGTACTTC.

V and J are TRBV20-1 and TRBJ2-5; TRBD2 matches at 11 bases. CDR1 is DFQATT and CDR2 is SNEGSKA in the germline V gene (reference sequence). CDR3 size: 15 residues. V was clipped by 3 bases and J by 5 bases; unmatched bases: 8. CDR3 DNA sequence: TGCAGTGCTAGTTGGTTTTCTAGCGGGGGGGAGACCCAGTACTTC. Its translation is CSASWFSSGGETQYF.

The CDR3 here is CSPDGGYEQYF. The CDR3 DNA is TGCAGCCCTGATGGGGGCTACGAGCAGTACTTC. The chain is built from TRBV29-1 and TRBJ2-7, with D tentatively TRBD1 or TRBD2 (5 bases each). V lost 8 bases and J lost 3, with 11 bases in between. Germline values: CDR1 SQVTM, CDR2 ANQGSEA. CDR3 length: 11 amino acids.

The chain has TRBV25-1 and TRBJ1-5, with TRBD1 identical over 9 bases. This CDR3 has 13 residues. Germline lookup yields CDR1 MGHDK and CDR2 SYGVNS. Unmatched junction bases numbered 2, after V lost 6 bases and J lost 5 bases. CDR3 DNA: TGTGCCAGCAGACAGGGGGCTGATCAGCCCCAGCATTTT. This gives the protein CASRQGADQPQHF. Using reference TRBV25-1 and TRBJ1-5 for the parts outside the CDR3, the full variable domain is EADIYQTPRYLVIGTGKKITLECSQTMGHDKMYWYQQDPGMELHLIHYSYGVNSTEKGDLSSESTVSRIRTEHFPLTLESARPSHTSQYLCASRQGADQPQHFGDGTRLSIL.

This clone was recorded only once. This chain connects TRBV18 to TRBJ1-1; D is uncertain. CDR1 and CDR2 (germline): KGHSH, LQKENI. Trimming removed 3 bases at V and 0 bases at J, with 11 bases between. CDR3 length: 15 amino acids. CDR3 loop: CASSPIYSLNTEAFF. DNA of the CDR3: TGTGCCAGCTCACCGATTTACAGCTTGAACACTGAAGCTTTCTTT.

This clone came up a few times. In nucleotides, the CDR3 is TGTGCCAGCAGCTTACAGGGTAATGAGCAGTTCTTC. Its translation is CASSLQGNEQFF. V and J are TRBV7-9 and TRBJ2-1; possibly TRBD1 for D (5 bases). Per germline, CDR1 SEHNR and CDR2 FQNEAQ (reference sequence). The CDR3 runs 12 residues. Trimming removed 2 bases at V and 7 bases at J, with 6 bases between.

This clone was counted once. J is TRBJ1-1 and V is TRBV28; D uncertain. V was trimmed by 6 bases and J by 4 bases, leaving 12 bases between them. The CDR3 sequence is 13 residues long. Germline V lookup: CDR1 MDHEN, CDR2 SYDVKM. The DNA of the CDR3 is TGTGCCAGCAGGGCAGCCCCAGCCACTGAAGCTTTCTTT. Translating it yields CASRAAPATEAFF.

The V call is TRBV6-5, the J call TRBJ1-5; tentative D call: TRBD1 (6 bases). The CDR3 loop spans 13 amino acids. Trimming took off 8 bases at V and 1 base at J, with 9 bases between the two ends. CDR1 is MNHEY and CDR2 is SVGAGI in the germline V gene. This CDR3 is CASGGASNQPQHF. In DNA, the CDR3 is TGTGCCAGCGGGGGGGCGAGCAATCAGCCCCAGCATTTT.